This T cell receptor (beta chain) derives from a study of T cells in Graves' hyperthyroidism and ophthalmopathy. Study summary: Peripheral blood was secured at the point of initial diagnosis, before any treatment.

Using RNA transcripts as the source, TCR beta CDR3 regions were amplified. HTBI primers were the set used in a first-round RT-PCR of the TCR CDR3. TCRdb reanalysed the multiplex PCR reads using MiXCR and keeps one entry per CDR3 protein. The data show about 760,000 distinct CDR3 sequences, under 45% seen once. This clonotype was detected ten times or more. Its target is not known. Study results and caveats: The model anticipated ophthalmopathy a median approximately six months pre-onset.

Per the germline V gene, CDR1 is SGHDN and CDR2 is FVKESK. Between the trimmed V and J ends, which lost 2 bases and 5 bases, there was a span of 15 bases. This CDR3 contains 15 residues. The clonotype originates from a woman between 40 and 55 years old with Graves' hyperthyroidism. Source material: blood. This chain links TRBV14 with TRBJ1-2; D gene unclear. The CDR3 DNA is TGTGCCAGCAGCCAACAACCAGGTGGGCCGTATGGCTACACCTTC. Translating it yields CASSQQPGGPYGYTF.